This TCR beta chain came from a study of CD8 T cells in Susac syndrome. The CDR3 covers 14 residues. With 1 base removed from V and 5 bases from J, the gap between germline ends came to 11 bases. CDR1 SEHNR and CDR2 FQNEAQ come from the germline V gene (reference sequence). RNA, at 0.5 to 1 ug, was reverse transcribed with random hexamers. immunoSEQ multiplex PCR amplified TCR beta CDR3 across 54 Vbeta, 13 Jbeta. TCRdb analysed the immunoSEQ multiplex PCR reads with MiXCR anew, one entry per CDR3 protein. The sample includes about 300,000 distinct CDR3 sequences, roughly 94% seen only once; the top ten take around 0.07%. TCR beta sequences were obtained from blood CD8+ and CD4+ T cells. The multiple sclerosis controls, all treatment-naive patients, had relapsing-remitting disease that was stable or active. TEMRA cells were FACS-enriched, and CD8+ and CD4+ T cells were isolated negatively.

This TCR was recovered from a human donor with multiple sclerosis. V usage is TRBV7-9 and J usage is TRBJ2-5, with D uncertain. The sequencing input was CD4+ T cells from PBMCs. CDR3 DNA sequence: TGTGCCAGCAGCTTAGACCGTCGGACGGAGACCCAGTACTTC. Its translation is CASSLDRRTETQYF.